This TCR beta chain was observed in a study of Ad26.COV2.S vaccination and SARS-CoV-2 variants. In its sample, this clone was seen a few times. Repertoires were generated with immunoSEQ multiplex PCR, while TCRdb's copy carries only in-frame clones and drops some. The sample carries about 350,000 clones, roughly 87% recorded once. The treatment denotes: 19 received Ad26.COV2.S at low or high dose, single or two shots; roughly five received placebo; per-sample allocation not given. The samples date from day 63 after the first vaccine or placebo injection. Germline CDR1 is LGHNA and CDR2 is YSLEER. The CDR3 runs to 15 residues. Between the trimmed V and J ends, which lost 2 bases and 4 bases, there was a span of 11 bases.

The sample was peripheral blood, taken in a trial of Ad26.COV2.S vaccine versus placebo. The receptor was isolated from a person aged 18 to 59 who received the Ad26.COV2.S COVID-19 vaccine or a placebo. The V gene is TRBV4-3, the J gene TRBJ2-2; tentatively, D is TRBD2 (5 bases). CDR3 in DNA: TGCGCCAGCAGCCAAAAAGGGAGTCTCACCGGGGAGCTGTTTTTT. It specifies CASSQKGSLTGELFF.